One sample yielded the 15 T cell receptor beta chains listed below, sequenced in a study of CD8+ T cells in alopecia areata. The treatment is: oral pan-JAK inhibitor, 5-10 mg twice daily. Following RNA extraction, reverse transcription yielded cDNA that acted as the sequencing template. Clones were sequenced by immunoSEQ multiplex PCR, and TCRdb holds only the in-frame ones, with some missing. Among over 95,000 clones listed, more than 55% were seen once. Material: CD8+ T cells sorted from blood, obtained at week 4, from a patient treated with tofacitinib. The receptor set was obtained from a human donor with alopecia areata.

This clone was detected only once. This sequence joins TRBV30 and TRBJ2-7; 16 bases are a match to TRBD2. The ends lost 3 bases at V and 6 bases at J; junction bases unmatched: 5. Germline assignment: CDR1 GTSNPN and CDR2 SVGIG (reference sequence). CDR3 length equals 15 residues. The CDR3 is CAWSAGLAGGFEQYF. As DNA, the CDR3 is TGTGCCTGGAGCGCGGGACTAGCGGGAGGGTTCGAGCAGTACTTC.

CDR3 sequence (DNA): TGTGCCAGCAGTCACAGGGGGAGGAACAATGAGCAGTTCTTC. Its translation is CASSHRGRNNEQFF. V gene TRBV6-5 combines with J gene TRBJ2-1; 8 bases are a match to TRBD1. Germline CDR1 MNHEY, CDR2 SVGAGI. The CDR3 is made up of 14 amino acids. The V and J ends lost 5 bases and 5 bases, in that order; junction bases with no gene match: 5.

The rearrangement links TRBV4-1 to TRBJ1-5, with D possibly matching TRBD1 (5 bases). V dropped 6 bases and J dropped 1 base, with 7 bases sitting between them. Germline V gives CDR1 MGHRA, CDR2 YSYEKL. The CDR3 is 13 residues long. The CDR3 sequence is CASRGDSNQPQHF. The CDR3 nucleotides read TGCGCCAGCAGGGGGGACAGCAATCAGCCCCAGCATTTT.

J is TRBJ1-6 and V is TRBV27; weak D call: TRBD1 (6 bases). Germline CDR1 MNHEY, CDR2 SMNVEV (reference sequence). Trimming removed 0 bases at V and 6 bases at J, with 15 bases between. The length of the CDR3 is 17 residues. DNA for the CDR3: TGTGCCAGCAGTTTATCGGGGGCCATGGTCTTTAATTCACCCCTCCACTTT. Translated: CASSLSGAMVFNSPLHF.

The sample holds a few counts of this clone. The chain links TRBV19 to TRBJ1-5; TRBD1 is a possible D gene (5 bases). Germline V gene sequence: CDR1 LNHDA, CDR2 SQIVND (reference sequence). With 8 bases removed from V and 5 bases from J, the gap between germline ends came to 19 bases. This CDR3 spans 15 amino acids. The CDR3 DNA is TGTGCCAGTTCGGTAGGGGCTTCCTCCTATCAGCCCCAGCATTTT. Protein: CASSVGASSYQPQHF.

This clone was seen only a few times. The chain employs TRBV4-2 and TRBJ2-7, with D perhaps given as TRBD1 or TRBD2 (5 bases each). Germline V gene data show CDR1 as LGHNA and CDR2 as YNFKEQ. The CDR3 runs to 15 residues. V was shortened by 5 bases and J by 5 bases, with 19 bases between the two germline ends. This chain's CDR3 is CASSFNSGTGNEQYF. Written as DNA, the CDR3 is TGTGCCAGCAGCTTCAACTCCGGGACGGGTAACGAGCAGTACTTC.

The rearrangement links TRBV7-6 to TRBJ2-7; D unresolved. Germline V lookup: CDR1 SGHVS, CDR2 FNYEAQ. The CDR3 is 12 residues long. V was pared by 6 bases and J by 6 bases, with 12 bases between. CDR3 protein: CASSDVTGEQYF. In DNA form, the CDR3 reads TGTGCCAGCAGTGACGTTACTGGCGAGCAGTACTTC.

In this sample, this clone turned up a few times. The CDR3 reads CASSEREQNYEQYF. Written as DNA, the CDR3 is TGTGCCAGCAGTGAGAGGGAGCAGAACTACGAGCAGTACTTC. The rearrangement joins TRBV2 to TRBJ2-7, with D perhaps matching TRBD2 (5 bases). The CDR3 consists of 14 residues. Germline V gene lookup returns CDR1 SNHLY and CDR2 FYNNEI. Trimming removed 3 bases from V and 3 bases from J, with 12 bases in between.

This clone has more than one count but fewer than ten. The chain joins TRBV27 to TRBJ2-5; 13 nucleotides line up with TRBD2. V lost 6 bases to trimming and J lost 5 bases; unmatched junction nucleotides: 3. Germline assignment: CDR1 MNHEY and CDR2 SMNVEV (reference sequence). CDR3 length: 14 amino acids. The CDR3 sequence is CASRPTSGGETQYF. Here the CDR3 DNA reads TGTGCCAGCAGACCGACTAGCGGGGGGGAGACCCAGTACTTC.

The chain links TRBV4-1 to TRBJ1-1, with D hard to call. The germline V gene encodes CDR1 MGHRA and CDR2 YSYEKL. V was pared by 1 base and J by 5 bases, with 11 bases between. The CDR3 is 14 residues long. Written as DNA, the CDR3 is TGCGCCAGCAGCCAAGCTTATGGCAGGACTGAAGCTTTCTTT. Translating gives CASSQAYGRTEAFF.

This clone was observed a handful of times. In nucleotides, the CDR3 is TGTGCCAGCAGCAATAAACTCAAGGGTGGGGCCAACGTCCTGACTTTC. Its translation is CASSNKLKGGANVLTF. This sequence joins TRBV21-1 and TRBJ2-6. TRBV21-1 constitutes a pseudogene. The CDR3 is made up of 16 amino acids.

The chain employs TRBV29-1 and TRBJ2-1, with a weak D call TRBD1 (6 bases). CDR1 SQVTM and CDR2 ANQGSEA come from the germline V gene. Trimming took off 8 bases at V and 3 bases at J, with 14 bases between the two ends. The CDR3 runs to 13 residues. CDR3 region: CSTLQGSYNEQFF. CDR3 in DNA: TGCAGCACCTTGCAGGGGAGCTACAATGAGCAGTTCTTC.

The table lists this clone with a count of one. V gene TRBV7-6 combines with J gene TRBJ1-1; D gene ambiguous. CDR1 SGHVS and CDR2 FNYEAQ come from the germline V gene. The CDR3 totals 15 residues. V was shortened by 5 bases and J by 2 bases, with 15 bases between the two germline ends. The CDR3 sequence: CASSPLSDGNTEAFF. In DNA form, the CDR3 reads TGTGCCAGCAGCCCCCTGAGTGATGGAAACACTGAAGCTTTCTTT. Together with reference TRBV7-6 and TRBJ1-1, the CDR3 gives the full variable domain: GAGVSQSPRYKVTKRGQDVALRCDPISGHVSLYWYRQALGQGPEFLTYFNYEAQQDKSGLPNDRFSAERPEGSISTLTIQRTEQRDSAMYRCASSPLSDGNTEAFFGQGTRLTVV.

This clone was seen a handful of times. The genes are TRBV7-9 and TRBJ2-2, with D maybe TRBD2 (6 bases). V shed 9 bases and J shed 4 bases, with 9 bases lying between them. Germline CDR1 reads SEHNR; CDR2 reads FQNEAQ (reference sequence). This CDR3 region has 12 residues. CDR3 loop: CAREGTTGELFF. As DNA, the CDR3 is TGTGCCAGGGAGGGGACCACCGGGGAGCTGTTTTTT.

The rearrangement links TRBV7-2 to TRBJ2-2; TRBD2 agrees at 12 bases. Germline V gene lookup returns CDR1 SGHTA and CDR2 FQGNSA. V gave up 5 bases and J gave up 5 bases; unmatched junction bases: 9. The CDR3 consists of 17 residues. DNA of the CDR3: TGTGCCAGCAGCCATCGAGGACTAGCGGGAACAACCGGGGAGCTGTTTTTT. Translation: CASSHRGLAGTTGELFF. The full variable domain, with the rest looked up from reference TRBV7-2 and TRBJ2-2, is GAGVSQSPSNKVTEKGKDVELRCDPISGHTALYWYRQSLGQGLEFLIYFQGNSAPDKSGLPSDRFSAERTGGSVSTLTIQRTQQEDSAVYLCASSHRGLAGTTGELFFGEGSRLTVL.